This T cell receptor beta chain was identified during a study of radiotherapy plus CTLA-4 blockade in lung cancer. This clone was observed once. The antigen is unknown. This CDR3 is built from 16 residues. The germline CDR1 and CDR2 sequences are LNHDA and SQIVND (reference sequence). J was trimmed by 3 bases and V by 4 bases; bases with no gene match: 8. Overall study results and limits: Blood-borne expansion of tumor-derived TCR clones followed radiotherapy plus ipilimumab.

Profiling relied on immunoSEQ multiplex PCR, and the TCRdb table lists in-frame clones only, not all of them. This sample has some 78,000 clones; around 85% occur once, and the top ten carry about 2%. The sample here was peripheral blood, taken from a patient treated with radiotherapy plus ipilimumab. The chain carries TRBV19 and TRBJ1-5; 8 positions match TRBD1. The source of this sequence is a human donor with non-small cell lung cancer who had a partial response to radiotherapy plus ipilimumab. CDR3 sequence: CASSTRETGVNQPQHF. The CDR3 DNA reads TGTGCCAGTAGTACGAGGGAGACAGGGGTCAATCAGCCCCAGCATTTT. Variable domain in full (rest from reference TRBV19 and TRBJ1-5): DGGITQSPKYLFRKEGQNVTLSCEQNLNHDAMYWYRQDPGQGLRLIYYSQIVNDFQKGDIAEGYSVSREKKESFPLTVTSAQKNPTAFYLCASSTRETGVNQPQHFGDGTRLSIL.